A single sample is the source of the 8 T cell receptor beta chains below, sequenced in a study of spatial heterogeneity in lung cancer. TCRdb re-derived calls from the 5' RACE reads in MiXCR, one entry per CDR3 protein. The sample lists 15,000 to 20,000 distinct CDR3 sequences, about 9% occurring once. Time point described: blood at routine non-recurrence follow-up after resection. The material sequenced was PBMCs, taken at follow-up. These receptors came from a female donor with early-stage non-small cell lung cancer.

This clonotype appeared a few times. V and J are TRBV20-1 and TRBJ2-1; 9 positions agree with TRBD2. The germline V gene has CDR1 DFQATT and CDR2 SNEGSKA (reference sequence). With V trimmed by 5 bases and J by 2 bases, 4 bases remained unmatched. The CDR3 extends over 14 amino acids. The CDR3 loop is CSAARTSAYNEQFF. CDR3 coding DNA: TGCAGTGCTGCCCGGACTAGCGCCTACAATGAGCAGTTCTTC.

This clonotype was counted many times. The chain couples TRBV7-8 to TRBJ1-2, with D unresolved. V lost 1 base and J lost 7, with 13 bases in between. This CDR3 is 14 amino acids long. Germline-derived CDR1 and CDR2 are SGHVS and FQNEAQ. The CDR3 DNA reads TGTGCCAGCAGCTTAGGTCCATTGAATCCTGGCTACACCTTC. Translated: CASSLGPLNPGYTF.

CDR3 nucleotide sequence: TGTGCCAGCAGTTATTCTCAGGGGGGATACGAGCAGTACTTC. Encoded protein: CASSYSQGGYEQYF. The chain has TRBV7-2 and TRBJ2-7, with TRBD1 as a possible D gene (7 bases). This CDR3 has 14 amino acids. Germline loops: CDR1 SGHTA, CDR2 FQGNSA. Between the trimmed V and J ends, which lost 6 bases and 4 bases, there was a span of 16 bases.

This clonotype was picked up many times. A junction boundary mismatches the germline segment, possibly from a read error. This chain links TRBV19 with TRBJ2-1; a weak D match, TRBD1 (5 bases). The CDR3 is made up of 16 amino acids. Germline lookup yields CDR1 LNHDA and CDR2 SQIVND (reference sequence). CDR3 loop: CASSIEVDSTYNEQFF. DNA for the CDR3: TGCGCCAGTAGTATAGAAGTAGACAGTACCTACAATGAGCAGTTCTTC.

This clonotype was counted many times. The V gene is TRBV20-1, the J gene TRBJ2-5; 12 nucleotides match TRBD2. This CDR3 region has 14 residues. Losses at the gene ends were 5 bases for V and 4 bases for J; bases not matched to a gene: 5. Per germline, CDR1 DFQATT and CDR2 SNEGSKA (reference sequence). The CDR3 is CSALAGGRRETQYF. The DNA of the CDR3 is TGCAGTGCTCTAGCGGGGGGGCGGCGAGAGACCCAGTACTTC.

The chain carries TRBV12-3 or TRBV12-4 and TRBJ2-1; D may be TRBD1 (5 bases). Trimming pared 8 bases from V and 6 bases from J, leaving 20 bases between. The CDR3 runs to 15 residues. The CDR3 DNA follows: TGTGCCAGCCGCGGAGACCAGGGTGCATTCAATGAGCAGTTCTTC. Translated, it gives CASRGDQGAFNEQFF.

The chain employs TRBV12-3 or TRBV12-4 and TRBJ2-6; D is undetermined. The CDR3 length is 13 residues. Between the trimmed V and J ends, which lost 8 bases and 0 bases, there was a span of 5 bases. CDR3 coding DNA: TGTGCCAGCTTCTACTCTGGGGCCAACGTCCTGACTTTC. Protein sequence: CASFYSGANVLTF.

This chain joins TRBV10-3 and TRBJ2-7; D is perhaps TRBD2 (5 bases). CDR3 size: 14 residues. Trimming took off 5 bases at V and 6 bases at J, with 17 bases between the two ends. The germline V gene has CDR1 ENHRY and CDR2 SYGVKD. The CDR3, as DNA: TGTGCCATCAGTAACGTACTAGGGCTCTCCGAGCAGTACTTC. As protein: CAISNVLGLSEQYF.